The source of this T cell receptor (beta chain) is a study of CD8 T cells in ankylosing spondylitis. The germline V gene has CDR1 SGHTA and CDR2 FQGNSA. This CDR3 is built from 13 residues. MiXCR was run by TCRdb on the 5' RACE reads, yielding one entry per CDR3 protein. The repertoire holds approximately 240,000 distinct CDR3 sequences, with under 30% as singletons. This clonotype has ten or more counts. The junction shows a germline mismatch at one end, possibly a read error. Sequencing input: blood, either unsorted or a sorted T cell fraction (not recorded which). The source is a male donor with ankylosing spondylitis or in good health (not recorded which). The chain joins TRBV7-2 to TRBJ1-5; the D is unclear. Here the CDR3 DNA reads TGTGCCAGCAGCTTTCTCTTCGGGCAGCCCCGGCATTTT. This sequence encodes CASSFLFGQPRHF.